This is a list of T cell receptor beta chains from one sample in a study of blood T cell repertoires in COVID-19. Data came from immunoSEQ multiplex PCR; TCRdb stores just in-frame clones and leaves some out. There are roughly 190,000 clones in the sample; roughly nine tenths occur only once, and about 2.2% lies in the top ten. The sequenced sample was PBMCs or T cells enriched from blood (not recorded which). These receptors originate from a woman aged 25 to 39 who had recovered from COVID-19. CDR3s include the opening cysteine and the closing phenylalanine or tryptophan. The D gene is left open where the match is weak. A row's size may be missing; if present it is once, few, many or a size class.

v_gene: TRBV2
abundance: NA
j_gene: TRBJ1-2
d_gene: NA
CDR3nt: TGTGCCAGCAGTGACTACCAGGGTTTGGGGGGAACTAACTATGGCTACACCTTC
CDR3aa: CASSDYQGLGGTNYGYTF

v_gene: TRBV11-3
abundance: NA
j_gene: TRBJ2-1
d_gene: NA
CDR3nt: TGTGCCAGCAGCTTGTATTCGGTCTACAATGAGCAGTTCTTC
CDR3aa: CASSLYSVYNEQFF

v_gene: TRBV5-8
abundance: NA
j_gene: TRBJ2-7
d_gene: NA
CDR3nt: TGTGCCAGCCTGGTAGGCGGCTACGAGCAGTACTTC
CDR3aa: CASLVGGYEQYF

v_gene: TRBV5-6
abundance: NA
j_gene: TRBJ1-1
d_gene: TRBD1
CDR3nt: TGTGCCAGCAGCAAACCGGGACAGGGCACTGAAGCTTTCTTT
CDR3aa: CASSKPGQGTEAFF

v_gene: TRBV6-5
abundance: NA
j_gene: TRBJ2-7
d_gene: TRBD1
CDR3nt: TGTGCCAGCAGTTACGGACAGGGGAGATACGAGCAGTACTTC
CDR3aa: CASSYGQGRYEQYF

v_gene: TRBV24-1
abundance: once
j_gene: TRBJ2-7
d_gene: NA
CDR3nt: TGTGCCACCAGTGCGTCTAGTTCGGCCTACGAGCAGTACTTC
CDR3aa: CATSASSSAYEQYF

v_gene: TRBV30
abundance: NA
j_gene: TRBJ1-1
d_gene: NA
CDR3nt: TGTGCCTGGAAGAACAGGATTTACACTGAAGCTTTCTTT
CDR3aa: CAWKNRIYTEAFF

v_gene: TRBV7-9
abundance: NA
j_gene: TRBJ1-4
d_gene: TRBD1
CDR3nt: TGTGCCAGCAGCTTGCAGGGGGGAAAAGAAAAACTGTTTTTT
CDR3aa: CASSLQGGKEKLFF

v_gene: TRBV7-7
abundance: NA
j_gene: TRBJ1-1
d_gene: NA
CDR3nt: TGTGCCAGCAGCTTAGCTCCGAGCCCGAGCACTGAAGCTTTCTTT
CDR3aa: CASSLAPSPSTEAFF

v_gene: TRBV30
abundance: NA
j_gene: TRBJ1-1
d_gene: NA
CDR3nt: TGTGCCTCTCTGAGGGACTGGGACACTGAAGCTTTCTTT
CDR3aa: CASLRDWDTEAFF

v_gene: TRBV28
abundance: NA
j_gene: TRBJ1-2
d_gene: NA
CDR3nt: TGTGCCAGCAGTTCGGAGACAGCCTACTATGGCTACACCTTC
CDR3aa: CASSSETAYYGYTF

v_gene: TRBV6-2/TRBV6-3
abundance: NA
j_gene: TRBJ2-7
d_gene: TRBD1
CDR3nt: TGTGCCAGCAGCCGGACAGGGGGGCCCTACGAGCAGTACTTC
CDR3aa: CASSRTGGPYEQYF

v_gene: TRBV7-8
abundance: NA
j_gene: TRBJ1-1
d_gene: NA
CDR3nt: TGTGCCAGCAGCTCCCTAGGGGACAAAGCTTTCTTT
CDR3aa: CASSSLGDKAFF

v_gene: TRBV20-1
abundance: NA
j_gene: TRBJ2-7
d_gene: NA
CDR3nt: TGCAGTGCTAGTCCGGGGTACTACGAGCAGTACTTC
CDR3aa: CSASPGYYEQYF

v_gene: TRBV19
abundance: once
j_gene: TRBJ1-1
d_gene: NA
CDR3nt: TGTGCCAGTAGTACCCAGGGATCTGGCACTGAAGCTTTCTTT
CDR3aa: CASSTQGSGTEAFF

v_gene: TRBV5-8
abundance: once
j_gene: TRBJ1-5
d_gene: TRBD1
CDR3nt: TGTGCCAGCAGCTGGGGACAGGGGAATCAGCCCCAGCATTTT
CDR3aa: CASSWGQGNQPQHF

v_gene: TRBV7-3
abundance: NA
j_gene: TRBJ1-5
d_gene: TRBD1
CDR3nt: TGTGCCAGCAGCCCAACACCCGCCGGGACAGGGGGACGTTATAGCAATCAGCCCCAGCATTTT
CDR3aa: CASSPTPAGTGGRYSNQPQHF

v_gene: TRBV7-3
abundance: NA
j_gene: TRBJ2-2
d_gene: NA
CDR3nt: TGTGCCAGCAGCCGGGAATCCCACACCGGGGAGCTGTTTTTT
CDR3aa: CASSRESHTGELFF

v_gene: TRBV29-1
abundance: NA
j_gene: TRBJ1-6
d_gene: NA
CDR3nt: TGCAGCTGCCGGGAGGGGCCCGTCAATTCACCCCTCCACTTT
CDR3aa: CSCREGPVNSPLHF

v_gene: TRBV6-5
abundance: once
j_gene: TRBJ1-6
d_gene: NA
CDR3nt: TGTGCCAGCAGTAGGACCAAAGGACTTTCACCCCTCCACTTT
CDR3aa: CASSRTKGLSPLHF

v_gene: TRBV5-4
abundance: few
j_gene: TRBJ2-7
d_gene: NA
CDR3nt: TGTGCCAGCAGCTTGAGCGACGGGATGGGGGAGCAGTACTTC
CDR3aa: CASSLSDGMGEQYF

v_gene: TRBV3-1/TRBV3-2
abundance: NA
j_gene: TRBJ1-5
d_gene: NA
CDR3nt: TGTGCCAGCAGCCAAGGAGTCAGCAATCAGCCCCAGCATTTT
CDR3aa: CASSQGVSNQPQHF

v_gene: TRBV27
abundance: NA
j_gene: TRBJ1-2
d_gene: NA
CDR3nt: TGTGCCAGCAGTTTATGGCCTTTAAACTATGGCTACACCTTC
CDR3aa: CASSLWPLNYGYTF

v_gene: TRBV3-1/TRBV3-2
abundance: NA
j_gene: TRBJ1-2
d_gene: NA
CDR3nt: TGTGCCAGCAGCCAAGTAGCTAACTATGGCTACACCTTC
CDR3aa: CASSQVANYGYTF

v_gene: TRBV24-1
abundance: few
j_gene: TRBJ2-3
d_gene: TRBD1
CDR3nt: TGTGCCACCAGTGATCCCGGGACAGGGGGAACAGATACGCAGTATTTT
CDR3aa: CATSDPGTGGTDTQYF

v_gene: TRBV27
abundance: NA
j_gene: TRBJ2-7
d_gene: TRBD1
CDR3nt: TGTGCCAGCAGCCAGGACAGGGGGAAGTCCTACGAGCAGTACTTC
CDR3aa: CASSQDRGKSYEQYF

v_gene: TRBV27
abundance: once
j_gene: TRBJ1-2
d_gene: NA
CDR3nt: TGTGCCAGCAGTTCTGGGTCCCGACAGAAGAATGGCTACACCTTC
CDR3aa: CASSSGSRQKNGYTF

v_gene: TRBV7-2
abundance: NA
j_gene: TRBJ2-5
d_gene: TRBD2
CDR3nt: TGTGCCAGCAAAACCGGGGGGGGGACCCAGTACTTC
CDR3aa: CASKTGGGTQYF

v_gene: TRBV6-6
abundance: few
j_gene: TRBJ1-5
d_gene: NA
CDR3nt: TGTGCCAGCAGTCGGGGGGAGGGATTCCTTAGCAATCAGCCCCAGCATTTT
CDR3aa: CASSRGEGFLSNQPQHF

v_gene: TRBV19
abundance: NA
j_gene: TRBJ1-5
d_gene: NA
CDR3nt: TGTGCCAGTAGTCCGTGGGAGGGGGGCGATCAGCCCCAGCATTTT
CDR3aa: CASSPWEGGDQPQHF

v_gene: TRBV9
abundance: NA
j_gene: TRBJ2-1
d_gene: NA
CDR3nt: TGTGCCAGCAGCGTAGATGGGGGAGGAATCAATGAGCAGTTCTTC
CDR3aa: CASSVDGGGINEQFF